One and the same sample provided the 2 T cell receptor beta chains below, sequenced in a study of T-cell reconstitution after alpha-beta-depleted transplantation in children. For TCRbeta, the library was prepared with unique molecular identifiers. A single record per CDR3 protein comes from TCRdb applying MiXCR to the PCR reads. The table shows more than 550,000 distinct CDR3 sequences, with under 12% occurring only once. The source was PBMCs from the stem cell graft donor, collected from the stem cell graft. These receptors all come from a human donor who donated a stem cell graft to a child with acute myeloid leukemia.

This clonotype has more than one count but fewer than ten. The J gene is TRBJ1-4, the V gene TRBV7-9, with a possible D match to TRBD1 (5 bases). The CDR3 is made up of 15 amino acids. Trimming stripped 4 bases from V and 8 bases from J, with 17 bases between. Germline V gives CDR1 SEHNR, CDR2 FQNEAQ (reference sequence). The CDR3 DNA sequence: TGTGCCAGCAGCTCGGTTGGAGGGGTAGGCGAAAAACTGTTTTTT. As protein: CASSSVGGVGEKLFF.

The rearrangement links TRBV3-1 to TRBJ2-4, with D possibly being TRBD2 (6 bases). The CDR3 is made up of 16 amino acids. Germline V gene data show CDR1 as LGHDT and CDR2 as YNNKEL (reference sequence). The V end lost 4 bases, the J end lost 0 bases, and 13 bases lay between the germline ends. The CDR3: CASSRLGEEAKNIQYF. As DNA, the CDR3 is TGTGCCAGCAGCCGCCTGGGGGAGGAAGCCAAAAACATTCAGTACTTC.